These 10 T cell receptor beta chains were all obtained from the same sample, sequenced in a study of cytomegalovirus exposure and HLA in healthy donors. The PCR contained 60 Vbeta and 13 Jbeta primers. TCRdb's table, derived via immunoSEQ multiplex PCR, lists solely in-frame clones and lacks some. Reported are around 200,000 clones; the ten largest clones contain roughly 1.2%. The source material was PBMCs. These receptors originate from a girl aged 2-9 years in good health and CMV-seropositive.

The CDR3 is CASSPPGLAGPNEQFF. In DNA form, the CDR3 reads TGTGCCAGCAGTCCTCCGGGACTAGCGGGACCTAATGAGCAGTTCTTC. V gene TRBV6-6 combines with J gene TRBJ2-1, with TRBD2 matching 13 bases. Germline CDR1 reads MNHNY; CDR2 reads SVGAGI (reference sequence). Trimming removed 5 bases from V and 7 bases from J; junction bases left unmatched: 8. The CDR3 spans 16 residues.

The chain uses TRBV29-1 and TRBJ2-7, with 11 bases lining up with TRBD1. This CDR3 is built from 15 residues. Germline V CDR1 and CDR2: SQVTM, ANQGSEA. The V and J ends lost 1 base and 2 bases, in that order; junction bases with no gene match: 4. The DNA for the CDR3 is TGCAGCGTTGAAGGGGGACAGGGGGAGACCTACGAGCAGTACTTC. This encodes CSVEGGQGETYEQYF.

J is TRBJ1-2 and V is TRBV28, with 7 bases matching TRBD1. J lost 1 base, V lost 4 bases, and 6 bases had no gene match. Per germline, CDR1 MDHEN and CDR2 SYDVKM. This CDR3 spans 15 amino acids. CDR3: CASSSGTVVNYGYTF. CDR3 nucleotide sequence: TGTGCCAGCAGTTCCGGGACAGTTGTTAACTATGGCTACACCTTC.

The chain recombines TRBV19 with TRBJ2-7; a weak D match, TRBD1 (5 bases). The germline V gene has CDR1 LNHDA and CDR2 SQIVND (reference sequence). The V gene lost 5 bases and the J gene lost 5 bases, with 16 bases spanning the gap. This CDR3 has 14 residues. CDR3 region: CASSPQDSTHEQYF. The CDR3 DNA reads TGTGCCAGTAGTCCCCAAGACAGCACGCACGAGCAGTACTTC.

This chain connects TRBV5-4 to TRBJ2-3; no firm D call. The CDR3 totals 15 residues. V was trimmed by 2 bases and J by 1 base, leaving 11 bases between them. The germline gives CDR1 SGHNT, CDR2 YYREEE (reference sequence). This chain's CDR3 is CASSFSAGRTDTQYF. As DNA, the CDR3 is TGTGCCAGCAGCTTTTCGGCAGGCCGCACAGATACGCAGTATTTT.

The chain couples TRBV7-9 to TRBJ2-1; 8 positions agree with TRBD2. The V gene's germline CDR1 is SEHNR and CDR2 FQNEAQ (reference sequence). The J segment lost 6 bases and the V segment lost 5 bases, leaving 12 bases of the junction unmatched. The CDR3 runs 16 residues. The CDR3 DNA reads TGTGCCAGCAGCGGAGCGCCGGGACTAGGGCGCAATGAGCAGTTCTTC. Protein: CASSGAPGLGRNEQFF.

The chain has TRBV2 and TRBJ2-7; D is undetermined. There are 12 residues in the CDR3. V was pared by 4 bases and J by 9 bases, with 13 bases between. The V gene's germline CDR1 is SNHLY and CDR2 FYNNEI. The CDR3 sequence is CASSATIPTQYF. The CDR3, as DNA: TGTGCCAGCAGTGCTACCATCCCTACGCAGTACTTC.

This chain uses TRBV28 with TRBJ1-2, with D perhaps matching TRBD1 (5 bases). V was pared by 2 bases and J by 8 bases, with 9 bases between. This CDR3 is built from 12 residues. Germline loops: CDR1 MDHEN, CDR2 SYDVKM. The CDR3 nucleotides read TGTGCCAGCAGTTTACTGGACACCGGCTACACCTTC. Translated, it gives CASSLLDTGYTF.

V is TRBV7-3 and J is TRBJ2-1; 12 nucleotides agree with TRBD2. CDR3 length: 18 amino acids. In germline, CDR1 is SGHTA, CDR2 FQGTGA. Unmatched junction bases numbered 14, after V lost 2 bases and J lost 9 bases. The CDR3 region has the DNA TGTGCCAGCAGCTTATTCCCGAGACTAGCGGGAGAGGACGGTGAGCAGTTCTTC. It encodes CASSLFPRLAGEDGEQFF. Together with reference TRBV7-3 and TRBJ2-1, the CDR3 gives the full variable domain: GAGVSQTPSNKVTEKGKYVELRCDPISGHTALYWYRQSLGQGPEFLIYFQGTGAADDSGLPNDRFFAVRPEGSVSTLKIQRTERGDSAVYLCASSLFPRLAGEDGEQFFGPGTRLTVL.

The chain has TRBV12-5 and TRBJ1-2, with 10 bases matching TRBD1. The CDR3 sequence is 14 residues long. The V gene end was trimmed by 5 bases and the J gene end by 8 bases; junction bases not matched to a gene: 8. CDR1 is LGHNT, CDR2 FRNRAP, per germline. In nucleotides, the CDR3 is TGTGCTAGTGGTCACCGGGACAGGGGAAGGGGCTACACCTTC. This gives the protein CASGHRDRGRGYTF.